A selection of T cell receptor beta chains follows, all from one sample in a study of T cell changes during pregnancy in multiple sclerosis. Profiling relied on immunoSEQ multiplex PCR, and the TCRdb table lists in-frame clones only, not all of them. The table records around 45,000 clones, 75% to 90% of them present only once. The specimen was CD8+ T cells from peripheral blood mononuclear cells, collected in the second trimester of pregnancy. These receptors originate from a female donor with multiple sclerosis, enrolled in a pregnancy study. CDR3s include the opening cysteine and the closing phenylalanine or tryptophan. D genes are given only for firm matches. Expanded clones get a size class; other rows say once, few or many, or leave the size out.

CDR3aa: CASSNPDWTSGGSSYNEQFF
CDR3nt: TGTGCCAGTAGCAATCCCGATTGGACTAGCGGGGGGTCCTCCTACAATGAGCAGTTCTTC
abundance: .
j_gene: TRBJ2-1
v_gene: TRBV19
d_gene: TRBD2

CDR3aa: CASSEASSTAYNEQFF
CDR3nt: TGTGCCAGCAGTGAAGCATCTTCAACGGCCTACAATGAGCAGTTCTTC
abundance: .
j_gene: TRBJ2-1
v_gene: TRBV6-1
d_gene: .

CDR3aa: CASSPPSLTGDRPEAFTDTQYF
CDR3nt: TGTGCCAGCTCACCACCGAGCTTGACGGGGGACAGACCTGAGGCCTTCACAGATACGCAGTATTTT
abundance: .
j_gene: TRBJ2-3
v_gene: TRBV18
d_gene: .

CDR3aa: CASSWGQGPSYEQYF
CDR3nt: TGCGCCAGCAGCTGGGGACAGGGGCCGTCCTACGAGCAGTACTTC
abundance: .
j_gene: TRBJ2-7
v_gene: TRBV5-1
d_gene: TRBD1

CDR3aa: CASSSPGTADSGANVLTF
CDR3nt: TGTGCCAGCAGCTCCCCCGGGACAGCCGACTCTGGGGCCAACGTCCTGACTTTC
abundance: .
j_gene: TRBJ2-6
v_gene: TRBV11-2
d_gene: TRBD1

CDR3aa: CASSPSSAGELFF
CDR3nt: TGTGCCAGCAGCCCTAGCTCAGCCGGGGAGCTGTTTTTT
abundance: .
j_gene: TRBJ2-2
v_gene: TRBV9
d_gene: .

CDR3aa: CASNTDRAAEAFF
CDR3nt: TGCGCCAGCAACACGGACAGGGCCGCTGAAGCTTTCTTT
abundance: .
j_gene: TRBJ1-1
v_gene: TRBV5-1
d_gene: TRBD1

CDR3aa: CASSGSGGVFEQFF
CDR3nt: TGTGCCAGCAGCGGCAGCGGGGGGGTTTTCGAGCAGTTCTTC
abundance: .
j_gene: TRBJ2-1
v_gene: TRBV14
d_gene: TRBD2

CDR3aa: CATSSPSGGQETQYF
CDR3nt: TGTGCCACCAGCAGCCCTAGCGGGGGCCAAGAGACCCAGTACTTC
abundance: once
j_gene: TRBJ2-5
v_gene: TRBV15
d_gene: TRBD2

CDR3aa: CSVPPLRAWDEQFF
CDR3nt: TGCAGCGTTCCCCCATTGAGGGCGTGGGATGAGCAGTTCTTC
abundance: .
j_gene: TRBJ2-1
v_gene: TRBV29-1
d_gene: .

CDR3aa: CASSAGEGLYRELFF
CDR3nt: TGCGCCAGCAGTGCCGGGGAGGGTCTGTACAGGGAGCTGTTTTTT
abundance: .
j_gene: TRBJ2-2
v_gene: TRBV10-1
d_gene: TRBD2

CDR3aa: CASSLGSRNTEAFF
CDR3nt: TGTGCCAGCAGCTTAGGCTCGAGGAACACTGAAGCTTTCTTT
abundance: .
j_gene: TRBJ1-1
v_gene: TRBV13
d_gene: .

CDR3aa: CSVEAGGLDNEQFF
CDR3nt: TGCAGCGTTGAAGCGGGGGGGCTCGACAATGAGCAGTTCTTC
abundance: .
j_gene: TRBJ2-1
v_gene: TRBV29-1
d_gene: TRBD2

CDR3aa: CASSIPRAGGESTDTQYF
CDR3nt: TGTGCCAGCAGCATTCCCCGCGCAGGAGGCGAAAGCACAGATACGCAGTATTTT
abundance: .
j_gene: TRBJ2-3
v_gene: TRBV9
d_gene: .

CDR3aa: CASSQIDRGLYLGTF
CDR3nt: TGCGCCAGCAGCCAGATCGACAGGGGCCTGTATCTAGGCACCTTC
abundance: .
j_gene: TRBJ1-2
v_gene: TRBV4-1
d_gene: TRBD1

CDR3aa: CASSLTGGQNTEAFF
CDR3nt: TGTGCCAGCAGTTTGACAGGGGGCCAGAACACTGAAGCTTTCTTT
abundance: .
j_gene: TRBJ1-1
v_gene: TRBV28
d_gene: TRBD1

CDR3aa: CASSLGRSGTEAFF
CDR3nt: TGCGCCAGCAGCTTGGGAAGGTCAGGCACTGAAGCTTTCTTT
abundance: .
j_gene: TRBJ1-1
v_gene: TRBV5-1
d_gene: .